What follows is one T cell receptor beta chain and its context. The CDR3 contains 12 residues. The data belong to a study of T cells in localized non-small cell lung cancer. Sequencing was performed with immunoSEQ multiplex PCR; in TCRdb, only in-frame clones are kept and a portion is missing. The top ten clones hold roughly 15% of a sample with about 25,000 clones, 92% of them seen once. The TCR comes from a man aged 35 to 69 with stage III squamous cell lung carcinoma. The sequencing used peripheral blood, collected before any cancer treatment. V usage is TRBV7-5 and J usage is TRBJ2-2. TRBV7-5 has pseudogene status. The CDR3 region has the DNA TGTGCCAGCAAGACCGACACCGGGGAGCTGTTTTTT. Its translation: CASKTDTGELFF.